The 31 T cell receptor beta chains listed next were all sequenced from one sample in a study of T cell changes during pregnancy in multiple sclerosis. TCRdb keeps only in-frame clones here, not all; method: immunoSEQ multiplex PCR. The data contain fewer than 55,000 clones, over 80% of them seen just once; the ten biggest clones take up approximately 1.2%. The source material was peripheral blood. All receptors come from a female donor with multiple sclerosis, enrolled in a pregnancy study.

V and J are TRBV10-3 and TRBJ1-2; D is unclear. The CDR3 covers 13 residues. Trimming cost V 4 bases and J 1 base, with 7 bases left between them. Germline V gives CDR1 ENHRY, CDR2 SYGVKD. The CDR3 region has the DNA TGTGCCATCAGTGGAGACAATAACTATGGCTACACCTTC. This translates into CAISGDNNYGYTF.

V usage is TRBV10-3 and J usage is TRBJ2-6; D not resolved. The CDR3 length is 19 residues. CDR1 and CDR2 from the germline V gene are ENHRY and SYGVKD. V lost 1 base and J lost 0, with 16 bases in between. CDR3 sequence reads: CAISEYESRTVSGANVLTF. The CDR3 DNA is TGTGCCATCAGTGAGTACGAGAGCAGAACCGTCTCTGGGGCCAACGTCCTGACTTTC.

V and J are TRBV5-4 and TRBJ2-2; 7 nucleotides align to TRBD2. From germline, CDR1 is SGHNT and CDR2 YYREEE (reference sequence). V trimming: 4 bases; J trimming: 2 bases; junction bases outside the gene matches: 5. This CDR3 has 15 amino acids. CDR3 amino acids: CASSREGLNTGELFF. The CDR3 nucleotides read TGTGCCAGCAGCAGGGAGGGGCTAAACACCGGGGAGCTGTTTTTT.

The V gene is TRBV11-2, the J gene TRBJ2-5; 7 bases match TRBD2. The CDR3 covers 17 residues. J gave up 5 bases and V 0 bases, and 12 bases lay outside the gene matches. Germline V lookup: CDR1 SGHAT, CDR2 FQNNGV. CDR3 bases: TGTGCCAGCAGCTTAGACGTGGTGGCGGGAGTAGGGGAGACCCAGTACTTC. Translation gives CASSLDVVAGVGETQYF.

The chain recombines TRBV7-6 with TRBJ2-7; TRBD2 matches 9 bases. From germline, CDR1 is SGHVS and CDR2 FNYEAQ. J lost 6 bases, V lost 6 bases, and 12 bases had no gene match. The CDR3 runs to 15 residues. The CDR3 region is CASSRPGTSYTEQYF. The CDR3 nucleotides are TGTGCCAGCAGTCGTCCCGGGACTAGCTATACCGAGCAGTACTTC.

This clone occurred a few times. The chain links TRBV30 to TRBJ1-1; D is unclear. This CDR3 is 11 amino acids long. Trimming stripped 1 base from V and 8 bases from J, with 8 bases between. Germline V gene sequence: CDR1 GTSNPN, CDR2 SVGIG (reference sequence). The CDR3 protein is CAWSAGIEAFF. CDR3 DNA: TGTGCCTGGAGTGCAGGAATCGAAGCTTTCTTT.

The chain couples TRBV6-4 to TRBJ2-2; D is possibly TRBD1 (6 bases). Deletions cut 4 bases from V and 4 bases from J, with 10 bases between. Germline V gene data show CDR1 as MRHNA and CDR2 as SNTAGT. The CDR3 consists of 14 residues. Written as DNA, the CDR3 is TGTGCCAGCAGTGCACAGGGTCCCACCGGGGAGCTGTTTTTT. This translates into CASSAQGPTGELFF.

The V gene is TRBV5-1, the J gene TRBJ2-7, with 8 positions matching TRBD1. Germline V gene lookup returns CDR1 SGHRS and CDR2 YFSETQ. Trimming at V came to 3 bases and at J to 2 bases, leaving 4 bases not matched to a gene. The CDR3 is made up of 14 amino acids. DNA for the CDR3: TGCGCCAGCAGCTCCGGACAGGGAGCCTACGAGCAGTACTTC. Protein sequence: CASSSGQGAYEQYF.

The chain employs TRBV2 and TRBJ1-5; D ambiguous. CDR1 and CDR2 from the germline V gene are SNHLY and FYNNEI. The CDR3 consists of 14 residues. Trimming left V 7 bases short and J 0 bases short, with 10 bases between. CDR3 nucleotide sequence: TGTGCCAGCAAGGGATCGTATAGCAATCAGCCCCAGCATTTT. It is translated as CASKGSYSNQPQHF.

The genes are TRBV19 and TRBJ2-7; 7 bases line up with TRBD2. The CDR3 is 14 residues long. CDR1 and CDR2 from the germline V gene are LNHDA and SQIVND (reference sequence). The V gene end was trimmed by 3 bases and the J gene end by 0 bases; junction bases not matched to a gene: 2. The CDR3 is CASSIGGSSYEQYF. The CDR3 nucleotides are TGTGCCAGTAGTATCGGCGGGAGCTCCTACGAGCAGTACTTC.

As to this clone: The junction and the germline gene differ at one end; a read error may be behind it. The chain combines TRBV7-3 with TRBJ1-2; 10 bases are shared with TRBD1. CDR3 length: 12 residues. Germline assignment: CDR1 SGHTA and CDR2 FQGTGA. The CDR3 reads CASSRGTGALIF. Written as DNA, the CDR3 is TGTGCCAGCAGCCGCGGGACAGGGGCCCTAATTTTC.

This clone has only one observation. The rearrangement joins TRBV6-4 to TRBJ1-4; TRBD1 matches 7 bases. Germline values: CDR1 MRHNA, CDR2 SNTAGT. The junction had 6 bases not matched to a gene; V was cut back by 6 bases and J by 5 bases. This CDR3 contains 14 residues. The CDR3 sequence is CASRGGRGNEKLFF. The CDR3 coding sequence is TGTGCCAGCAGGGGTGGCAGGGGGAATGAAAAACTGTTTTTT.

This sequence joins TRBV19 and TRBJ1-1; tentatively, D is TRBD1 (5 bases). CDR3 length: 13 amino acids. In germline, CDR1 is LNHDA, CDR2 SQIVND (reference sequence). With 3 bases removed from V and 6 bases from J, the gap between germline ends came to 11 bases. Written as DNA, the CDR3 is TGTGCCAGTAGTATCCTCGCGGGGGCTGAAGCTTTCTTT. This encodes CASSILAGAEAFF.

The V call is TRBV28, the J call TRBJ2-1; 9 bases are shared with TRBD2. With V trimmed by 7 bases and J by 6 bases, 16 bases remained unmatched. The CDR3 loop spans 17 amino acids. Germline values: CDR1 MDHEN, CDR2 SYDVKM. CDR3 sequence: CASKLISGRGERNEQFF. In nucleotides, the CDR3 is TGTGCCAGCAAATTAATTAGCGGGAGAGGAGAACGCAATGAGCAGTTCTTC.

This clone was picked up a small number of times. The genes are TRBV9 and TRBJ1-1; 9 nucleotides line up with TRBD1. The CDR3 covers 14 residues. Germline-derived CDR1 and CDR2 are SGDLS and YYNGEE. Trimming took 4 bases from V and 5 from J; bases not matched to a gene: 6. The CDR3 reads CASSPGTGKTEAFF. Here the CDR3 DNA reads TGTGCCAGCAGCCCAGGGACAGGGAAAACTGAAGCTTTCTTT.

The chain combines TRBV18 with TRBJ2-3, with D perhaps TRBD1 (6 bases). The ends were cut back, 6 bases at V and 2 bases at J, with 12 bases in the middle. The CDR3 extends over 14 amino acids. Germline V gene data show CDR1 as KGHSH and CDR2 as LQKENI. The CDR3 coding sequence is TGTGCCAGCTCCGCCGGGACAAACACAGATACGCAGTATTTT. It yields the protein CASSAGTNTDTQYF. The full variable domain, in which reference TRBV18 and TRBJ2-3 provide the parts outside the CDR3, is NAGVMQNPRHLVRRRGQEARLRCSPMKGHSHVYWYRQLPEEGLKFMVYLQKENIIDESGMPKERFSAEFPKEGPSILRIQQVVRGDSAAYFCASSAGTNTDTQYFGPGTRLTVL.

The chain employs TRBV7-2 and TRBJ1-4; TRBD1 agrees at 8 bases. Looked up from germline, CDR1 is SGHTA and CDR2 is FQGNSA. Trimming took 5 bases from V and 7 from J; bases not matched to a gene: 6. The CDR3 runs to 14 residues. CDR3 DNA sequence: TGTGCCAGCAGCCCCGACAGGGGTAGTGAAAAACTGTTTTTT. This encodes CASSPDRGSEKLFF.

This chain uses TRBV6-6 with TRBJ2-2; D gene ambiguous. The germline gives CDR1 MNHNY, CDR2 SVGAGI (reference sequence). The CDR3 spans 13 residues. V was cut by 6 bases and J by 3 bases, with 8 bases left in between. Here the CDR3 DNA reads TGTGCCAGCAGCCTTGGGGACACCGGGGAGCTGTTTTTT. It translates to CASSLGDTGELFF.

The V gene is TRBV11-2, the J gene TRBJ2-1; 7 bases align to TRBD2. The germline V gene has CDR1 SGHAT and CDR2 FQNNGV. CDR3 length: 15 amino acids. J was trimmed by 2 bases and V by 5 bases; bases with no gene match: 6. CDR3 residues: CASSPNLAAYNEQFF. CDR3 sequence (DNA): TGTGCCAGCAGCCCCAACCTAGCGGCCTACAATGAGCAGTTCTTC.

This chain joins TRBV6-4 and TRBJ1-2, with a tentative D call TRBD1 (6 bases). The germline CDR1 and CDR2 sequences are MRHNA and SNTAGT. The CDR3 is 14 amino acids. The V gene lost 0 bases and the J gene lost 7 bases, with 12 bases spanning the gap. The CDR3 DNA follows: TGTGCCAGCAGTGACTCGTCGGGGGCGCTTGGCTACACCTTC. It yields the protein CASSDSSGALGYTF.

The chain employs TRBV6-1 and TRBJ1-4; D uncertain. The CDR3 is 14 amino acids. Trimming stripped 7 bases from V and 0 bases from J, with 9 bases between. The germline V gene encodes CDR1 MNHNS and CDR2 SASEGT. The CDR3 coding sequence is TGTGCCAGCACTTACACCACAACTAATGAAAAACTGTTTTTT. It codes for CASTYTTTNEKLFF.

The V call is TRBV30, the J call TRBJ1-5; 9 bases line up with TRBD1. The CDR3 covers 16 residues. V lost 3 bases to trimming and J lost 7 bases; unmatched junction nucleotides: 13. Germline CDR1 is GTSNPN and CDR2 is SVGIG (reference sequence). The CDR3 region has the DNA TGTGCCTGGAGCCCCCCCTGGACAGGGGCCGGGCAGCCCCAGCATTTT. This sequence encodes CAWSPPWTGAGQPQHF.

The rearrangement uses TRBV5-1 and TRBJ2-5, with D hard to call. The V end lost 4 bases, the J end lost 3 bases, and 7 bases lay between the germline ends. CDR1 and CDR2 from the germline V gene are SGHRS and YFSETQ. CDR3 length equals 12 residues. The CDR3 sequence: CASSQTEETQYF. For the CDR3, the DNA is TGCGCCAGCAGCCAGACCGAAGAGACCCAGTACTTC.

The chain links TRBV6-1 to TRBJ1-2; D remains ambiguous. With 5 bases removed from V and 3 bases from J, the gap between germline ends came to 13 bases. CDR1 is MNHNS and CDR2 is SASEGT in the germline V gene. This CDR3 spans 14 amino acids. As DNA, the CDR3 is TGTGCCAGCAGTCGTACCGAGATACACTATGGCTACACCTTC. This sequence encodes CASSRTEIHYGYTF.

The V gene is TRBV9, the J gene TRBJ2-3, with 11 bases fitting TRBD2. The V segment lost 1 base and the J segment 7 bases; nucleotides outside the gene matches: 8. Germline CDR1 reads SGDLS; CDR2 reads YYNGEE. This CDR3 comprises 16 residues. CDR3 amino acids: CASSVPTSGSTYTQYF. CDR3 bases: TGTGCCAGCAGCGTACCCACTAGCGGGAGTACATATACGCAGTATTTT.

The J gene is TRBJ2-2, the V gene TRBV5-1; D unclear. V was cut by 7 bases and J by 1 base, with 2 bases left in between. Germline V CDR1 and CDR2: SGHRS, YFSETQ. The CDR3 consists of 11 residues. The CDR3 coding sequence is TGCGCCAGCCGGAACACCGGGGAGCTGTTTTTT. Encoded protein: CASRNTGELFF.

The V and J genes are TRBV7-8 and TRBJ2-1; D may be TRBD2 (7 bases). The ends were cut back, 0 bases at V and 5 bases at J, with 17 bases in the middle. This CDR3 contains 17 residues. The germline V gene encodes CDR1 SGHVS and CDR2 FQNEAQ. The CDR3 sequence is CASSLAPRGAKNNEQFF. Written as DNA, the CDR3 is TGTGCCAGCAGCTTAGCCCCCCGGGGGGCGAAGAACAATGAGCAGTTCTTC.

The V and J genes are TRBV10-1 and TRBJ1-1; D not certain. V lost 3 bases and J 6 bases, leaving 17 bases between the germline ends. This CDR3 comprises 15 residues. The germline CDR1 and CDR2 sequences are WNHNN and SYGVQD (reference sequence). The CDR3 sequence is CASSDSEFDTSEAFF. CDR3 coding DNA: TGCGCCAGCAGTGATTCCGAATTCGACACCTCTGAAGCTTTCTTT.

The genes are TRBV5-1 and TRBJ2-7; D is possibly TRBD1 (5 bases). CDR3 length equals 15 residues. Germline V gives CDR1 SGHRS, CDR2 YFSETQ. Trimming stripped 4 bases from V and 3 bases from J, with 17 bases between. For the CDR3, the DNA is TGCGCCAGCAGCCCAACCTCGACAGTTAGCTACGAGCAGTACTTC. This translates into CASSPTSTVSYEQYF.

CDR3 nucleotides: TGTGCCAGCAGCTTCTCCGGGACAGGGTACCTCGAGCAGTACTTC. Encoded protein: CASSFSGTGYLEQYF. The chain has TRBV13 and TRBJ2-7; the match to TRBD1 covers 9 bases. J gave up 6 bases and V 3 bases, and 9 bases lay outside the gene matches. In germline, CDR1 is PRHDT, CDR2 FYEKMQ (reference sequence). The CDR3 runs 15 residues.

This chain connects TRBV5-4 to TRBJ2-5; D possibly corresponds to TRBD1 (6 bases). Germline CDR1 SGHNT, CDR2 YYREEE (reference sequence). The ends were cut back, 1 base at V and 1 base at J, with 8 bases in the middle. This CDR3 has 14 amino acids. DNA for the CDR3: TGTGCCAGCAGCTTGCAGGGGAGCCAAGAGACCCAGTACTTC. Its translation is CASSLQGSQETQYF.